Below, 22 T cell receptor beta chains from the same sample are listed, as sequenced in a study of cytomegalovirus exposure and HLA in healthy donors. PCR amplification relied on 60 Vbeta primers (plus 13 Jbeta primers). Sequencing was performed with immunoSEQ multiplex PCR; in TCRdb, only in-frame clones are kept and a portion is missing. Found here are about 150,000 clones, about 9.1% of them singletons; the top ten hold around 7%. The sample comprised PBMCs. The receptors stem from a woman aged 40 to 49 in good health and CMV-seropositive.

The chain has TRBV6-6 and TRBJ1-2; weak D call: TRBD1 (5 bases). The CDR3 is 13 residues long. In germline, CDR1 is MNHNY, CDR2 SVGAGI (reference sequence). Trimming removed 6 bases at V and 6 bases at J, with 14 bases between. This CDR3 is CASSPGVGDGYTF. CDR3 DNA sequence: TGTGCCAGCAGCCCGGGGGTGGGGGATGGCTACACCTTC.

CDR3 amino acids: CASSLGTGGTDTQYF. The CDR3 nucleotides read TGTGCCAGCAGCTTAGGGACAGGGGGCACAGATACGCAGTATTTT. The J gene is TRBJ2-3, the V gene TRBV11-2, with TRBD1 identical over 9 bases. Per the germline V gene, CDR1 is SGHAT and CDR2 is FQNNGV. The V and J ends lost 1 base and 1 base, in that order; junction bases with no gene match: 0. The length of the CDR3 is 15 residues.

The chain employs TRBV9 and TRBJ1-1, with D possibly matching TRBD1 (5 bases). Trimming removed 0 bases at V and 6 bases at J, with 15 bases between. Germline-derived CDR1 and CDR2 are SGDLS and YYNGEE. The CDR3 extends over 15 amino acids. CDR3 coding DNA: TGTGCCAGCAGCGTAGAGGGGTCCTCTGCCGCTGAAGCTTTCTTT. Protein product: CASSVEGSSAAEAFF. Based on the CDR3 plus reference TRBV9 and TRBJ1-1, the full variable domain is DSGVTQTPKHLITATGQRVTLRCSPRSGDLSVYWYQQSLDQGLQFLIQYYNGEERAKGNILERFSAQQFPDLHSELNLSSLELGDSALYFCASSVEGSSAAEAFFGQGTRLTVV.

The J gene is TRBJ2-7, the V gene TRBV7-2; D might be TRBD2 (6 bases). Trimming stripped 4 bases from V and 7 bases from J, with 20 bases between. Per the germline V gene, CDR1 is SGHTA and CDR2 is FQGNSA. The CDR3 extends over 15 amino acids. The CDR3 coding sequence is TGTGCCAGCAGCTCGCAGCGGGCGGCTACGGGAGAGCAGTACTTC. This gives the protein CASSSQRAATGEQYF.

The sample holds a few counts of this clone. The CDR3 DNA follows: TGCGCCAGCAGCCAACCCGTTCAGGCTAATGAAAAACTGTTTTTT. Protein sequence: CASSQPVQANEKLFF. The J gene is TRBJ1-4, the V gene TRBV4-1; no clear D. The CDR3 sequence is 15 residues long. V was clipped by 2 bases and J by 3 bases, with 10 bases between them. Germline-derived CDR1 and CDR2 are MGHRA and YSYEKL.

The V call is TRBV5-1, the J call TRBJ2-7; D is possibly TRBD1 (6 bases). The ends were cut back, 3 bases at V and 0 bases at J, with 10 bases in the middle. The CDR3 loop spans 14 amino acids. The V gene's germline CDR1 is SGHRS and CDR2 YFSETQ. The CDR3 DNA reads as TGCGCCAGCAGCTCCGGGACACGCTCCTACGAGCAGTACTTC. Encoded protein: CASSSGTRSYEQYF.

This clone was detected only a few times. The V and J genes are TRBV5-6 and TRBJ2-3; TRBD1 might be the D (6 bases). This CDR3 spans 15 amino acids. Per germline, CDR1 SGHDT and CDR2 YYEEEE. The V end was cut by 6 bases, the J end by 2 bases, with 16 bases between. The CDR3 nucleotides are TGTGCCAGCAAATCGAACAGGGCTTTCACAGATACGCAGTATTTT. Encoded protein: CASKSNRAFTDTQYF.

The chain combines TRBV7-9 with TRBJ1-2, with no clear D. V lost 1 base and J 1 base, leaving 10 bases between the germline ends. Germline assignment: CDR1 SEHNR and CDR2 FQNEAQ (reference sequence). The CDR3 has 15 amino acids. CDR3 region: CASSLGRVGNYGYTF. The CDR3 DNA reads TGTGCCAGCAGCTTAGGGAGGGTTGGTAACTATGGCTACACCTTC.

DNA for the CDR3: TGTGCCAGCAGCTTGGACAGCTCCCGAGAGACCCAGTACTTC. Residues: CASSLDSSRETQYF. The chain couples TRBV5-4 to TRBJ2-5; D call uncertain. Germline assignment: CDR1 SGHNT and CDR2 YYREEE (reference sequence). Trimming took 0 bases from V and 4 from J, leaving 10 bases between them. CDR3 length equals 14 residues.

V is TRBV5-1 and J is TRBJ2-1, with 10 nucleotides matching TRBD2. Trimming took 4 bases from V and 13 from J; bases not matched to a gene: 14. This CDR3 is built from 15 residues. CDR1 and CDR2 (germline): SGHRS, YFSETQ. The CDR3 spells CASSRGSGGALRQFF. The CDR3 coding sequence is TGCGCCAGCAGCCGGGGAAGCGGGGGGGCCTTGCGTCAGTTCTTC. Using reference TRBV5-1 and TRBJ2-1 for the parts outside the CDR3, the full variable domain is KAGVTQTPRYLIKTRGQQVTLSCSPISGHRSVSWYQQTPGQGLQFLFEYFSETQRNKGNFPGRFSGRQFSNSRSEMNVSTLELGDSALYLCASSRGSGGALRQFFGPGTRLTVL.

This clone occurred a few times. The J gene is TRBJ2-2, the V gene TRBV6-4; a possible D gene is TRBD1 (5 bases). With 6 bases removed from V and 2 bases from J, the gap between germline ends came to 10 bases. CDR3 length equals 14 residues. Germline loops: CDR1 MRHNA, CDR2 SNTAGT. In DNA, the CDR3 is TGTGCCAGCAGCGATGACAGCAACACCGGGGAGCTGTTTTTT. It codes for CASSDDSNTGELFF.

The rearrangement uses TRBV21-1 and TRBJ1-5; the tabulated D call, TRBD1, remains unverified against the DNA. TRBV21-1 is a documented pseudogene. This CDR3 is built from 16 residues. CDR3 region: CASSKDKTGGNQPQHF. CDR3 sequence (DNA): TGTGCCAGCAGCAAAGATAAGACAGGGGGCAATCAGCCCCAGCATTTT.

This clone was seen only a few times. The genes are TRBV18 and TRBJ1-2; the D gene is possibly TRBD1 (6 bases). V lost 2 bases and J 8 bases, leaving 15 bases between the germline ends. The germline V gene has CDR1 KGHSH and CDR2 LQKENI. This CDR3 has 14 residues. The DNA for the CDR3 is TGTGCCAGCTCACCATACAGGGTGGACAAAGGCTACACCTTC. Translation gives CASSPYRVDKGYTF.

This clone was seen a handful of times. The chain carries TRBV5-6 and TRBJ2-1, with 8 bases fitting TRBD2. The CDR3 sequence is 17 residues long. After removal of 3 bases from V and 0 bases from J, the junction contained 8 bases not matched to a gene. From germline, CDR1 is SGHDT and CDR2 YYEEEE. The CDR3 nucleotides read TGTGCCAGCAGCTCCACCTATAGCGGGGTCTCCTACAATGAGCAGTTCTTC. Its translation: CASSSTYSGVSYNEQFF.

The CDR3: CASSQEYGGYNEQFF. DNA for the CDR3: TGCGCCAGCAGCCAAGAATACGGCGGATACAATGAGCAGTTCTTC. The gene calls are TRBV4-3 and TRBJ2-1, with D unclear. The germline V gene encodes CDR1 LGHNA and CDR2 YSLEER. V dropped 0 bases and J dropped 4 bases, with 10 bases sitting between them. This CDR3 has 15 amino acids.

This clone was observed a few times. The J gene is TRBJ1-2, the V gene TRBV1. TRBV1 is a pseudogene segment. CDR3 length equals 18 residues. DNA of the CDR3: TGCACCAGCAGCCAGAGTCAGGCGCGGGGGCGATTGAACTATGGCTACACCTTC. Residues: CTSSQSQARGRLNYGYTF.

The rearrangement joins TRBV9 to TRBJ2-6, with D perhaps TRBD1 (6 bases). This CDR3 region has 20 residues. Trimming took 6 bases from V and 0 from J, leaving 25 bases between them. CDR1 SGDLS and CDR2 YYNGEE come from the germline V gene. The CDR3 region has the DNA TGTGCCAGCACGGGGACATCACCACCCCAAGGGCTCTCTGGGGCCAACGTCCTGACTTTC. Amino acids: CASTGTSPPQGLSGANVLTF.

This clone was seen only a few times. The J gene is TRBJ1-5, the V gene TRBV10-3; 9 bases align to TRBD1. J gave up 7 bases and V 10 bases, and 11 bases lay outside the gene matches. The length of the CDR3 is 14 residues. Germline CDR1 ENHRY, CDR2 SYGVKD. Here the CDR3 reads CATTPTGGGQPQHF. The CDR3 DNA follows: TGTGCCACCACCCCGACAGGGGGAGGGCAGCCCCAGCATTTT.

The chain combines TRBV14 with TRBJ2-3; possible D gene TRBD2, 6 bases. Trimming removed 1 base from V and 4 bases from J, with 6 bases in between. The length of the CDR3 is 13 residues. Germline V gene lookup returns CDR1 SGHDN and CDR2 FVKESK. The CDR3 DNA is TGTGCCAGCAGCCAAGCGGGGGCAGATACGCAGTATTTT. It translates to CASSQAGADTQYF.

This clone occurred a few times. This rearrangement joins TRBV9 to TRBJ1-4, with 8 bases aligning to TRBD1. Trimming removed 0 bases from V and 7 bases from J; junction bases left unmatched: 5. The CDR3 covers 15 residues. Germline V gene data show CDR1 as SGDLS and CDR2 as YYNGEE. The CDR3 sequence is CASSVGGQGAEKLFF. CDR3 bases: TGTGCCAGCAGCGTAGGAGGGCAGGGGGCTGAAAAACTGTTTTTT.

Only a few counts were recorded for this clone. The chain uses TRBV19 and TRBJ1-5; 11 bases align to TRBD1. Germline values: CDR1 LNHDA, CDR2 SQIVND (reference sequence). This CDR3 has 15 residues. Trimming cost V 6 bases and J 5 bases; bases outside gene matches: 6. The CDR3 DNA reads TGTGCCAGTAGCGGTGGACAGGGGGCTTATCAGCCCCAGCATTTT. Translation gives CASSGGQGAYQPQHF.

This clone was seen only a few times. The chain carries TRBV2 and TRBJ1-2; 9 bases line up with TRBD1. The CDR3 loop spans 16 amino acids. V trimming: 4 bases; J trimming: 3 bases; junction bases outside the gene matches: 9. Germline V CDR1 and CDR2: SNHLY, FYNNEI. The chain's CDR3 is CASSVRQGGDYYGYTF. In nucleotides, the CDR3 is TGTGCCAGCAGTGTACGACAGGGGGGGGACTACTATGGCTACACCTTC. The full variable domain, with the rest looked up from reference TRBV2 and TRBJ1-2, is EPEVTQTPSHQVTQMGQEVILRCVPISNHLYFYWYRQILGQKVEFLVSFYNNEISEKSEIFDDQFSVERPDGSNFTLKIRSTKLEDSAMYFCASSVRQGGDYYGYTFGSGTRLTVV.